What follows are 20 T cell receptor beta chains derived from one specimen sequenced in a study of blood T cell repertoires in COVID-19. Assay: immunoSEQ multiplex PCR; the TCRdb copy retains only in-frame clones and omits some. The sample contains 180,000 or so clones, around 87% of which appear only once. The sequencing sample was made of peripheral blood. The receptors stem from a young man with acute or convalescent COVID-19.

The CDR3 DNA reads TGTGCCAGCAGCTCGCCGGGACAGAACTATGGCTACACCTTC. Its translation is CASSSPGQNYGYTF. This chain links TRBV5-6 with TRBJ1-2; 7 positions agree with TRBD1. J gave up 2 bases and V 3 bases, and 4 bases lay outside the gene matches. Per germline, CDR1 SGHDT and CDR2 YYEEEE. The CDR3 sequence is 14 residues long.

The chain links TRBV10-1 to TRBJ2-3; no definite D call. This CDR3 has 14 residues. In germline, CDR1 is WNHNN, CDR2 SYGVQD (reference sequence). Trimming removed 3 bases from V and 2 bases from J, with 9 bases in between. CDR3 bases: TGCGCCAGCAGTGAACTGCTTTCCACAGATACGCAGTATTTT. Amino acids: CASSELLSTDTQYF.

This chain uses TRBV10-3 with TRBJ1-5; a possible D gene is TRBD1 (5 bases). The CDR3 length is 14 residues. The V end lost 6 bases, the J end lost 0 bases, and 9 bases lay between the germline ends. Germline V gene data show CDR1 as ENHRY and CDR2 as SYGVKD. The DNA for the CDR3 is TGTGCCATCAGACAGGAAAATAGCAATCAGCCCCAGCATTTT. It specifies CAIRQENSNQPQHF.

V is TRBV19 and J is TRBJ2-3; TRBD2 agrees at 8 bases. The germline V gene has CDR1 LNHDA and CDR2 SQIVND (reference sequence). The CDR3 has 16 residues. The CDR3 region has the DNA TGTGCTAAATCGGGGGGGGACACCCCGTTGGGGGATACGCAGTATTTT. This sequence encodes CAKSGGDTPLGDTQYF.

The chain is built from TRBV2 and TRBJ1-1, with D hard to call. Per the germline V gene, CDR1 is SNHLY and CDR2 is FYNNEI. Trimming removed 0 bases from V and 3 bases from J, with 11 bases in between. The CDR3 consists of 15 residues. The DNA for the CDR3 is TGTGCCAGCAGTGAAGCCCGGGGTCACGACACTGAAGCTTTCTTT. Its translation: CASSEARGHDTEAFF.

V is TRBV7-2 and J is TRBJ1-1, with D possibly being TRBD1 (6 bases). Germline CDR1 SGHTA, CDR2 FQGNSA. CDR3 length: 13 residues. Trimming stripped 4 bases from V and 4 bases from J, with 10 bases between. This chain's CDR3 is CASSSTGSTEAFF. The CDR3 DNA reads TGTGCCAGCAGCTCCACAGGGAGCACTGAAGCTTTCTTT.

The chain joins TRBV2 to TRBJ2-6; D may be TRBD1 (5 bases). Trimming pared 6 bases from V and 1 base from J, leaving 7 bases between. CDR3 length equals 14 residues. Germline V lookup: CDR1 SNHLY, CDR2 FYNNEI. This CDR3 is CASRTVSGANVLTF. The CDR3 DNA reads TGTGCCAGCAGGACAGTTTCTGGGGCCAACGTCCTGACTTTC.

The chain joins TRBV2 to TRBJ2-5; TRBD2 is a possible D gene (5 bases). Germline assignment: CDR1 SNHLY and CDR2 FYNNEI. CDR3 length: 13 amino acids. With 7 bases removed from V and 1 base from J, the gap between germline ends came to 10 bases. CDR3 DNA: TGTGCCAGCATCCGGGATTTCCAAGAGACCCAGTACTTC. Its translation is CASIRDFQETQYF.

This chain links TRBV2 with TRBJ1-2; 8 positions match TRBD1. The CDR3 runs 13 residues. CDR1 and CDR2 from the germline V gene are SNHLY and FYNNEI. V dropped 6 bases and J dropped 4; count of bases not matched to a gene: 4. CDR3 DNA sequence: TGTGCCAGCAGCGGACAGGGAAGCTATGGCTACACCTTC. Translating gives CASSGQGSYGYTF.

This clone occurred once. The chain recombines TRBV7-3 with TRBJ2-7; 9 bases line up with TRBD1. Per the germline V gene, CDR1 is SGHTA and CDR2 is FQGTGA. The CDR3 is made up of 15 amino acids. V shed 2 bases and J 4 bases; nucleotides not matched to a gene: 6. The CDR3 protein is CASSLEGTGSYEQYF. The CDR3 DNA sequence: TGTGCCAGCAGCTTAGAGGGGACAGGGTCGTACGAGCAGTACTTC.

The chain recombines TRBV7-8 with TRBJ2-3, with TRBD1 identical over 8 bases. The CDR3 sequence is 16 residues long. With V trimmed by 6 bases and J by 3 bases, 11 bases remained unmatched. Germline V gives CDR1 SGHVS, CDR2 FQNEAQ. This CDR3 reads CASSPSVQGVTDTQYF. The CDR3 DNA reads TGTGCCAGCAGTCCTTCGGTACAGGGGGTTACAGATACGCAGTATTTT.

The chain carries TRBV6-5 and TRBJ2-7; 10 nucleotides agree with TRBD1. The CDR3 loop spans 13 amino acids. CDR1 MNHEY and CDR2 SVGAGI come from the germline V gene. The junction had 4 bases not matched to a gene; V was cut back by 8 bases and J by 3 bases. DNA for the CDR3: TGTGCCAGCCGGGACAGGGGCTACTACGAGCAGTACTTC. Encoded protein: CASRDRGYYEQYF.

CDR3 residues: CASSLAPGGRDYGYTF. In DNA, the CDR3 is TGTGCCAGCAGCTTAGCCCCAGGTGGCAGGGACTATGGCTACACCTTC. The chain links TRBV11-2 to TRBJ1-2; a weak D match, TRBD1 (5 bases). The CDR3 is 16 residues long. V dropped 1 base and J dropped 3 bases, with 15 bases sitting between them. CDR1 SGHAT and CDR2 FQNNGV come from the germline V gene.

The CDR3, as DNA: TGTGCCAGCAGCGCAAGACAGGGGGCTGTATCTGGAAACACCATATATTTT. Protein sequence: CASSARQGAVSGNTIYF. The chain joins TRBV9 to TRBJ1-3; 10 bases line up with TRBD1. CDR1 is SGDLS and CDR2 is YYNGEE in the germline V gene. Trimming at V came to 3 bases and at J to 1 base, leaving 7 bases not matched to a gene. This CDR3 region has 17 residues.

This clone was recorded only once. J is TRBJ2-5 and V is TRBV5-1, with TRBD1 matching over 7 bases. The trim removed 4 bases at V and 2 bases at J, leaving 5 bases unmatched. The CDR3 totals 14 residues. Germline CDR1 and CDR2: SGHRS and YFSETQ. In DNA form, the CDR3 reads TGCGCCAGCAGCACGGACAGGTCGCAAGAGACCCAGTACTTC. Amino acid sequence: CASSTDRSQETQYF.

This rearrangement joins TRBV6-5 to TRBJ1-2, with TRBD1 as a possible D gene (6 bases). Germline V gives CDR1 MNHEY, CDR2 SVGAGI. The CDR3 contains 12 residues. V was clipped by 6 bases and J by 8 bases, with 13 bases between them. CDR3 nucleotide sequence: TGTGCCAGCAGATTGGACAGTCACGGCTACACCTTC. Protein sequence: CASRLDSHGYTF.

The chain employs TRBV19 and TRBJ2-7; 10 bases map to TRBD1. The CDR3 runs to 15 residues. With V trimmed by 1 base and J by 2 bases, 2 bases remained unmatched. From germline, CDR1 is LNHDA and CDR2 SQIVND (reference sequence). CDR3 residues: CASSIGQGAAYEQYV. CDR3 nucleotides: TGTGCCAGTAGTATAGGACAGGGGGCGGCCTACGAGCAGTACGTC.

This chain uses TRBV5-1 with TRBJ1-4; D uncertain. The length of the CDR3 is 14 residues. Germline CDR1 and CDR2: SGHRS and YFSETQ. V was clipped by 0 bases and J by 8 bases, with 11 bases between them. This CDR3 is CASSLAGVREKLFF. The CDR3 region has the DNA TGCGCCAGCAGCTTGGCCGGGGTGAGGGAAAAACTGTTTTTT.

The chain recombines TRBV6-4 with TRBJ2-3, with a weak D call TRBD2 (5 bases). V lost 0 bases, J lost 1 base, and 5 bases lay in between. Germline assignment: CDR1 MRHNA and CDR2 SNTAGT. The CDR3 totals 14 residues. CDR3 nucleotides: TGTGCCAGCAGTGACTCGCGGGGCACAGATACGCAGTATTTT. This gives the protein CASSDSRGTDTQYF.

V usage is TRBV5-1 and J usage is TRBJ2-3; TRBD1 aligns across 8 bases. The CDR3 is 15 amino acids. Germline CDR1 reads SGHRS; CDR2 reads YFSETQ. The ends lost 0 bases at V and 4 bases at J; junction bases unmatched: 4. DNA for the CDR3: TGCGCCAGCAGCTTGGGTCCGGACAGGGCAGATACGCAGTATTTT. Encoded protein: CASSLGPDRADTQYF.